This is a list of T cell receptor beta chains from one sample in a study of cytomegalovirus exposure and HLA in healthy donors. Sequenced by immunoSEQ multiplex PCR; TCRdb stores in-frame clones only, minus some. The sample records approximately 300,000 clones, roughly 88% being singletons. Sequencing was performed on PBMCs. Every receptor here comes from a woman between 18 and 30 years old in good health and CMV-seronegative. Each CDR3 is given with its conserved first and last residue. D genes are given only for firm matches. The size entry is marked missing in some rows and otherwise reads once, few, many or a size class.

j_call d_call v_call clone_size cdr3_nt cdr3_aa
TRBJ2-7 NA TRBV14 few TGTGCCAGCAGCCAAGATCGCTACGAGCAGTACTTC CASSQDRYEQYF
TRBJ2-5 NA TRBV6-5 NA TGTGCCAGCAGACTAGGAGGGGGCGAAGAGACCCAGTACTTC CASRLGGGEETQYF
TRBJ1-2 NA TRBV5-6 NA TGTGCCAGCAGCCCCAAGACAGTTTATGGCTACACCTTC CASSPKTVYGYTF
TRBJ2-7 TRBD1 TRBV7-2 NA TGTGCCAGCAGCTTAGTACAGGGGGCATACGAGCAGTACTTC CASSLVQGAYEQYF
TRBJ2-7 TRBD1 TRBV4-2 once TGTGCCAGCAGCCAAGAGTTGCTACCGGGACAGGGGTCCCACGAGCAGTACTTC CASSQELLPGQGSHEQYF
TRBJ2-2 TRBD1 TRBV5-4 NA TGTGCCAGCAGCTTGGGGGGCAGGGGGAATGCCGGGGAGCTGTTTTTT CASSLGGRGNAGELFF
TRBJ2-5 NA TRBV7-2 NA TGTGCCAGCAGCTGGTCTAGCGTCTCAGGGGAGACCCAGTACTTC CASSWSSVSGETQYF
TRBJ1-2 TRBD1 TRBV5-4 NA TGTGCCAGCAGCTCCGGACAGGACTATGGCTACACCTTC CASSSGQDYGYTF
TRBJ2-5 TRBD1 TRBV7-9 once TGTGCCAGCAGCTTAGCCACGACAGGGTGGGAGACCCAGTACTTC CASSLATTGWETQYF
TRBJ2-1 TRBD2 TRBV28 NA TGTGCCAGCAGTCCCCTAGCGGGGAGCTCCTACAATGAGCAGTTCTTC CASSPLAGSSYNEQFF
TRBJ1-1 TRBD1 TRBV30 NA TGTGCCTGGATTTCGACAGGGTTGAACACTGAAGCTTTCTTT CAWISTGLNTEAFF
TRBJ1-2 TRBD1 TRBV7-8 NA TGTGCCAGCAGCTTGGGACAGGGCGGTTCTCATGGCTACACCTTC CASSLGQGGSHGYTF
TRBJ2-5 NA TRBV25-1 NA TGTGCCAGCAGTCCTTCCGAGGGGGTTCAAGAGACCCAGTACTTC CASSPSEGVQETQYF
TRBJ2-3 TRBD1 TRBV19 NA TGTGCCAGTAGTGGACAGGGGCCCCCAGATACGCAGTATTTT CASSGQGPPDTQYF
TRBJ2-7 TRBD2 TRBV5-6 NA TGTGCCAGCAGCTTGGTTCCAGCGGGAGCCTACGAGCAGTACTTC CASSLVPAGAYEQYF
TRBJ2-1 TRBD2 TRBV6-5 NA TGTGCCAGCAGTTTGGGGGGCGGGAGGGCCAATGAGCAGTTCTTC CASSLGGGRANEQFF
TRBJ2-7 TRBD1 TRBV4-3 NA TGCGCCAGCAGCCTAAGGACAGGGGGCGTCTACGAGCAGTACTTC CASSLRTGGVYEQYF
TRBJ1-2 NA TRBV18 NA TGTGCCAGCTCGAAGGGCAGGGGTGATGGCTACACCTTC CASSKGRGDGYTF
TRBJ2-7 TRBD1 TRBV2 NA TGTGCCAGCAGGGGGGACAGTAACTCCTACGAGCAGTACTTC CASRGDSNSYEQYF
TRBJ2-7 TRBD2 TRBV7-3 NA TGTGCCAGCAGCGAGGGGACTAGCGGGAGTGATGAGCAGTACTTC CASSEGTSGSDEQYF
TRBJ2-7 NA TRBV14 NA TGTGCCAGCAGCCAAGATATTGGCTCCCTCTACGAGCAGTACTTC CASSQDIGSLYEQYF
TRBJ1-1 NA TRBV6-5 NA TGTGCCAGCAGTGTGGGCTCGAACACTGAAGCTTTCTTT CASSVGSNTEAFF
TRBJ2-7 NA TRBV20-1 NA TGCAGTGCTAGACCGTATTACGAGCAGTACTTC CSARPYYEQYF
TRBJ1-1 NA TRBV28 few TGTGCCAGCAGTTCTGGACATGGGAACACTGAAGCTTTCTTT CASSSGHGNTEAFF
TRBJ2-1 NA TRBV18 NA TGTGCCAGCTCACCATCTTACAGCTCCTACAATGAGCAGTTCTTC CASSPSYSSYNEQFF
TRBJ2-7 NA TRBV7-5 once TGTGCCAGAAGCTCCCTACGGACAGCCTACGAGCAGTACTTC CARSSLRTAYEQYF
TRBJ2-7 TRBD1 TRBV7-2 NA TGTGCCAGCAGCTTGGCCGGGACAGGGAAGCTGTACTTC CASSLAGTGKLYF
TRBJ2-3 NA TRBV7-9 NA TGTGCCAGCAGCTTAGGGCCCGCCACAGATACGCAGTATTTT CASSLGPATDTQYF
TRBJ1-5 NA TRBV7-2 once TGTGCCAGCAGCCGGGTGGGCGGCGGAGGGGGGGCCCAGCATTTT CASSRVGGGGGAQHF
TRBJ2-7 TRBD1 TRBV9 few TGTGCCAGCAGCGTCTCCGGGACAGGGTCCTACGAGCAGTACTTC CASSVSGTGSYEQYF
TRBJ2-7 TRBD2 TRBV28 NA TGTGCCAGCAACCCGCCGGGGGGTAGCTCCTACGAGCAGTACTTC CASNPPGGSSYEQYF